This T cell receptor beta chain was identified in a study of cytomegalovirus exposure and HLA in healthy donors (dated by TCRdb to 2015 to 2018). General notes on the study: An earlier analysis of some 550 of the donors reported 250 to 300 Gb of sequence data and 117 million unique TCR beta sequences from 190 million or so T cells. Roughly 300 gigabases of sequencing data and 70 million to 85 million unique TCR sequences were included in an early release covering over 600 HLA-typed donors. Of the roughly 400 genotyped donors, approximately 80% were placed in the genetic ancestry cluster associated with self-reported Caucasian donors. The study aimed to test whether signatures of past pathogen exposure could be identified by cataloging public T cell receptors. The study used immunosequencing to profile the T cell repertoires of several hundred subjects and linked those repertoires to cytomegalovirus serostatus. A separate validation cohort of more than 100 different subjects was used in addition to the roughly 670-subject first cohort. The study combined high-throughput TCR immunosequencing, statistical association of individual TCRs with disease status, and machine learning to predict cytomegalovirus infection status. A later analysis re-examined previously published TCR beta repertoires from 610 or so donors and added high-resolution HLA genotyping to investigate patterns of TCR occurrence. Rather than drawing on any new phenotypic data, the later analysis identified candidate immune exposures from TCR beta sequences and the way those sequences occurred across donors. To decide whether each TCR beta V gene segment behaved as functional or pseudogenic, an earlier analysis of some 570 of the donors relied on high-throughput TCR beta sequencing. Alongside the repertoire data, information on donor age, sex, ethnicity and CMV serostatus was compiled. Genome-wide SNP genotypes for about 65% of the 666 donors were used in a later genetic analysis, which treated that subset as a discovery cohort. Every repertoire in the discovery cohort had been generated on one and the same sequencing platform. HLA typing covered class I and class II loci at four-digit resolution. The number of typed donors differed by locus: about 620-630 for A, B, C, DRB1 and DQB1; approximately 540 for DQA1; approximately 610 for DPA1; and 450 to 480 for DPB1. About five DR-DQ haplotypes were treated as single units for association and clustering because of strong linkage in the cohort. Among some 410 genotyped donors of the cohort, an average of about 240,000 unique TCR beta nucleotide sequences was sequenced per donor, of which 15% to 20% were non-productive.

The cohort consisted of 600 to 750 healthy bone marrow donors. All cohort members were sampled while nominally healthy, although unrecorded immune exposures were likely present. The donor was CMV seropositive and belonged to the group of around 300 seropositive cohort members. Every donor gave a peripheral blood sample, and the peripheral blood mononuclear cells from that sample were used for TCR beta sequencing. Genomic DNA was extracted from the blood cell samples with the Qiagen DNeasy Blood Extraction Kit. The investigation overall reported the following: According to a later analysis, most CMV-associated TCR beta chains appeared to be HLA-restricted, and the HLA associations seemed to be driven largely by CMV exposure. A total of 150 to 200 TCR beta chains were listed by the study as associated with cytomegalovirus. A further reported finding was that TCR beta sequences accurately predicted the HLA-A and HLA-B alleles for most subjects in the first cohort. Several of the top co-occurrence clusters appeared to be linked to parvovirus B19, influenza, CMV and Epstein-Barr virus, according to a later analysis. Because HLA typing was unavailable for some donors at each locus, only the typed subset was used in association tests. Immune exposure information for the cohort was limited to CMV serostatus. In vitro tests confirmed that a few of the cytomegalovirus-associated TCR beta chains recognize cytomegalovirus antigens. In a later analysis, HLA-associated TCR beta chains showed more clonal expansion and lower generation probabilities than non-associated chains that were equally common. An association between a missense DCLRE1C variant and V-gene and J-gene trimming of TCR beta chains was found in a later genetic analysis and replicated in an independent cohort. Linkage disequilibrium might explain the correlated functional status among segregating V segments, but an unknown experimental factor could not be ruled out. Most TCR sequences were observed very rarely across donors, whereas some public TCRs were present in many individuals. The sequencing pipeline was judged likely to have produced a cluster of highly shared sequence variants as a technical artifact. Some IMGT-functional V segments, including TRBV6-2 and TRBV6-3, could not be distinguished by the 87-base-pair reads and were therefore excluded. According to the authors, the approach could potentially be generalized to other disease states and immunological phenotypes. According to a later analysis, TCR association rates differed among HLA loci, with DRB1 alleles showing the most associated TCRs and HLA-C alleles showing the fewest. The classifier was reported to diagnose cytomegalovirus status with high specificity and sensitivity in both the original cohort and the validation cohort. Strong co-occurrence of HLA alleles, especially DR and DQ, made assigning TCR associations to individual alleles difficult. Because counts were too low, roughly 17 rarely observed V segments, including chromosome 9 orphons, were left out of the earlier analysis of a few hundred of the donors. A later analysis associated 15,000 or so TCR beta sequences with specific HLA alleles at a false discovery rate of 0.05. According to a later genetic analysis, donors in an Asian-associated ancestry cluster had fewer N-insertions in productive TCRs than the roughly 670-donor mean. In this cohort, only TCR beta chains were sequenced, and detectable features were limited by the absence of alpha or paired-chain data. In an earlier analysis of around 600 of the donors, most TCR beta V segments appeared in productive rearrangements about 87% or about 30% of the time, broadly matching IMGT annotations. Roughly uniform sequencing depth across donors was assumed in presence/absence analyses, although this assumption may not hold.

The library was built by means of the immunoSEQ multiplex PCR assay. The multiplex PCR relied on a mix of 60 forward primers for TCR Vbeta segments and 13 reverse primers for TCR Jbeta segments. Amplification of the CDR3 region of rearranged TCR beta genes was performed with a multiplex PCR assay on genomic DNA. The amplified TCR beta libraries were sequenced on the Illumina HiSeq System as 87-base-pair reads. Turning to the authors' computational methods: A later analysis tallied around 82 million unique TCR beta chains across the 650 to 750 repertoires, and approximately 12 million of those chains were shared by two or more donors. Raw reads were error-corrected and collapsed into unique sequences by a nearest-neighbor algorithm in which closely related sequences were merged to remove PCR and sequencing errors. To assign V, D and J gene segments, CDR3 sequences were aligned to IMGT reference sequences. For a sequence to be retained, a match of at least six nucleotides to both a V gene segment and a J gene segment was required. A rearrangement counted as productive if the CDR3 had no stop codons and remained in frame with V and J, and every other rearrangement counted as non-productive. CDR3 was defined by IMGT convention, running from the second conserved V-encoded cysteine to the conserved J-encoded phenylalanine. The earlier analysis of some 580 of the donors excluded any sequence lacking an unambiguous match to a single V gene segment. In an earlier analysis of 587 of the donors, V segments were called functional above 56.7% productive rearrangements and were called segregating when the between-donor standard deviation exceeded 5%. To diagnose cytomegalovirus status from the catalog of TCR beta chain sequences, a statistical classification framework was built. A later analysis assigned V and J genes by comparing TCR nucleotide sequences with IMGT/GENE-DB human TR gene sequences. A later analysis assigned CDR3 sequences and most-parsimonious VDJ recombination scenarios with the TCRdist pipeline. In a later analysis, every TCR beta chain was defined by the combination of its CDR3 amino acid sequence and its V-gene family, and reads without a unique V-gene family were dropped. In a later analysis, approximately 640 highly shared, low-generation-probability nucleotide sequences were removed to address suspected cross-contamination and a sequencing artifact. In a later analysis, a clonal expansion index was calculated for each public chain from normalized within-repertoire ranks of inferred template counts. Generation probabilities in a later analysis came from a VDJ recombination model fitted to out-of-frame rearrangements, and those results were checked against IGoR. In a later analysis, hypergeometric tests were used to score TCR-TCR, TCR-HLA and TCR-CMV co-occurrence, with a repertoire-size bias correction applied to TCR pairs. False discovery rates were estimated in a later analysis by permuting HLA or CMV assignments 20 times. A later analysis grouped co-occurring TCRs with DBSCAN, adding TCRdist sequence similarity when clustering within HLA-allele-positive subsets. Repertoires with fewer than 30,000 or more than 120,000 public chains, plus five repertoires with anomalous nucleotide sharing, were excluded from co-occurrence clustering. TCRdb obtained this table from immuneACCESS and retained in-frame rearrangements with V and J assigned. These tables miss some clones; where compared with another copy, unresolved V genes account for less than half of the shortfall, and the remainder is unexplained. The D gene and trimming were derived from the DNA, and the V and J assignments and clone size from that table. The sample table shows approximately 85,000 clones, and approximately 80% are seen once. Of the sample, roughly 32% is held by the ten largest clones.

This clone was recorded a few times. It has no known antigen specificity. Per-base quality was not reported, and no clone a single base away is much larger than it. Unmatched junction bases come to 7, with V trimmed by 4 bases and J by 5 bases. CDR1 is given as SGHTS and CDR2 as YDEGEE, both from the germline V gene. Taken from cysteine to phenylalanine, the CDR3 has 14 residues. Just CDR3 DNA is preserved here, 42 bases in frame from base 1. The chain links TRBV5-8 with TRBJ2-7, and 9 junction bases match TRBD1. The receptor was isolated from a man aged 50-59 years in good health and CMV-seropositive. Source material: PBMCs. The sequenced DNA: TGTGCCAGCAGCCGGGCCGGGACAGGGAACGAGCAGTACTTC. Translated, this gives CASSRAGTGNEQYF.